This T cell receptor (beta chain) appears in the sequencing data of a study of T cells in Graves' hyperthyroidism and ophthalmopathy. Researchers took RNA transcripts and amplified the TCR beta CDR3 regions from them. A first-round RT-PCR of the TCR CDR3 used the HTBI primer set. TCRdb reprocessed the multiplex PCR reads via MiXCR and lists one record per CDR3 protein. This sample yields around 350,000 distinct CDR3 sequences, of which approximately 19% are seen a single time; around 3.4% belongs to the top ten. The table lists this clonotype with many counts. Germline V gene lookup returns CDR1 MDHEN and CDR2 SYDVKM. The CDR3 loop spans 14 amino acids. The V and J ends lost 5 bases and 4 bases respectively, with 15 bases between them. Pregnant or lactating patients were excluded, as were those with uncontrolled infection or other autoimmune disease.

The chain is built from TRBV28 and TRBJ2-7, with D perhaps TRBD2 (7 bases). Specimen: blood. The receptor comes from a young woman with Graves' hyperthyroidism. CDR3 DNA: TGTGCCAGCAGTCCCCCCGGGGGGCAATACGAGCAGTACTTC. Amino acid sequence: CASSPPGGQYEQYF.